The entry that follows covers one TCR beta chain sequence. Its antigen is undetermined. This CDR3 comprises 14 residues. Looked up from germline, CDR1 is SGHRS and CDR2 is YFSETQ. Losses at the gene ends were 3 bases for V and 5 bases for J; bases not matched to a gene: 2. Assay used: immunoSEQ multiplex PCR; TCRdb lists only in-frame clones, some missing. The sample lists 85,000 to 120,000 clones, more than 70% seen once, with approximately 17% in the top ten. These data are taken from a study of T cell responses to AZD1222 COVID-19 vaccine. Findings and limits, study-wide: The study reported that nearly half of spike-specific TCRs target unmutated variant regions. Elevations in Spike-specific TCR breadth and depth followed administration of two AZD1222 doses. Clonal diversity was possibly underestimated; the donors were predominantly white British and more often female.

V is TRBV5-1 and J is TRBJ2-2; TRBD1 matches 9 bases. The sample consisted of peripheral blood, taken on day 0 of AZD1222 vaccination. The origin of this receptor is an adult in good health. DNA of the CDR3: TGCGCCAGCAGCTCAGGACAGGGGACCGGGGAGCTGTTTTTT. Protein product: CASSSGQGTGELFF.